This T cell receptor (beta chain) is drawn from a study of T cells in Graves' hyperthyroidism and ophthalmopathy. This CDR3 has 15 residues. CDR1 is SGHNT and CDR2 is YYREEE in the germline V gene (reference sequence). Trimming took off 0 bases at V and 0 bases at J, with 7 bases between the two ends. The source material, RNA transcripts, was used to amplify TCR beta CDR3 regions. The HTBI primer set was used in a first-round RT-PCR of the TCR CDR3. TCRdb passed the multiplex PCR reads through MiXCR, listing each CDR3 protein once. The sample holds over 450,000 distinct CDR3 sequences, approximately 15% seen once. This clonotype was counted many times.

The chain combines TRBV5-4 with TRBJ1-3, with D hard to call. This clonotype originated in a woman under 30 with Graves' hyperthyroidism. Sequencing input: blood. This chain's CDR3 is CASSLVSSSGNTIYF. CDR3 DNA sequence: TGTGCCAGCAGCTTGGTTTCAAGCTCTGGAAACACCATATATTTT.